This record concerns one T cell receptor (beta chain) sequence. It lacks a known antigen. Base qualities were left out, and no much larger clone turns up one base away. This sample was included in a study of blood T cell repertoires in COVID-19 (dated by TCRdb to 2018 to 2021). With respect to the entire study: Collaborator samples came from the United States, Italy and Spain and covered acute and convalescent phases of COVID-19. Where available, HLA class I and class II types were taken from metadata supplied by the sample provider and were not determined by assay-based typing. The sample metadata nearly always contained a de-identified subject ID, COVID-19 status, age in years and sex. Samples came from the ongoing ImmuneRACE study (first 160 participants) plus 1,254 subjects from 6 global collaborators. Subjects who had been exposed to COVID-19, were actively infected with it, or had recovered from it provided the deeply sampled blood TCRbeta repertoires that made up the dataset. A freely available public database, intended as a resource for researchers studying the immune response to SARS-CoV-2, is where the repertoires were released. The prospective study material was composed of cDNA or gDNA derived from T cells, B-cell-depleted T cells, or PBMCs. What the work shows at the level of the full study, not this receptor alone: Clinical and demographic metadata were provided uncurated, with the amount varying by source and participant.

TCRbeta CDR3 regions were amplified from genomic DNA by means of the immunoSEQ Assay, a bias-controlled multiplex PCR. Regarding the original processing steps: Nucleated cell counts per sample were estimated from amplification of reference gene primers within the assay. Sequence reads were collapsed and filtered to measure the absolute abundance of every unique TCRbeta CDR3 rearrangement. For each sample, productive Simpson clonality was calculated by taking the square root of Simpson's diversity index across productive rearrangements. Imported from immuneACCESS, the table was reduced by TCRdb to in-frame sequences with V and J called. These copies leave out some clones; in studies compared against another copy, an unresolved V gene accounts for under half, and the cause of the remainder is not known. V, J and clone size reflect that table, while D and trimming were determined from the DNA. This sample has some 100,000 clones in its table, and about 89% of those were observed once. The ten biggest clones cover around 2.1% of the sample.

The germline V gene provides CDR1 KGHSH and CDR2 LQKENI. V is clipped by 4 bases and J by 2 bases, and the sequence between their germline boundaries is 11 bases long. Measured from the cysteine to the phenylalanine, the CDR3 is 14 residues long. Just CDR3 DNA is preserved here, 42 bases in frame from base 1. Whole blood was collected in K2EDTA tubes by collaborating institutions according to the institutions' own protocols. For TCRbeta analysis, collaborators shipped samples in one of three forms: frozen whole blood, isolated PBMCs, or DNA extracted from either of those sample types. The rearrangement combines TRBV18 with TRBJ2-5; perhaps TRBD1 is the D gene, with 5 bases matching. The specimen sequenced was peripheral blood. The origin of this receptor is a man aged 45-65 years with active COVID-19. The sequenced DNA is TGTGCCAGCTCACGACGGGCAGGGCAAGAGACCCAGTACTTC. Translated, it gives CASSRRAGQETQYF.